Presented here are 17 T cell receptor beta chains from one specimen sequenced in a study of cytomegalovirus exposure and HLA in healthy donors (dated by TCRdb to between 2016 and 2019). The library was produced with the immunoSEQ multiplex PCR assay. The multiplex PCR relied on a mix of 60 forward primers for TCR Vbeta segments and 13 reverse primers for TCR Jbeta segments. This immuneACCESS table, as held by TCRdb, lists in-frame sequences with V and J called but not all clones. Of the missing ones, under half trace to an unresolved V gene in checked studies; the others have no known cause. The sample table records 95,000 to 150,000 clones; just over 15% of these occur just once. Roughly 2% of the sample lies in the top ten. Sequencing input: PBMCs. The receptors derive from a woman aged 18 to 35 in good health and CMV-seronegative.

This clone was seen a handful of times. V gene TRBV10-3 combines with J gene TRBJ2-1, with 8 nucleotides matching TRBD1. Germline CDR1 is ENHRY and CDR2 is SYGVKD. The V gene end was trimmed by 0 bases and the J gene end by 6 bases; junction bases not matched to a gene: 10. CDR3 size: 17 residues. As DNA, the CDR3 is TGTGCCATCAGTGAGTCTACTCGGACAGGGACGACCAATGAGCAGTTCTTC. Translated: CAISESTRTGTTNEQFF.

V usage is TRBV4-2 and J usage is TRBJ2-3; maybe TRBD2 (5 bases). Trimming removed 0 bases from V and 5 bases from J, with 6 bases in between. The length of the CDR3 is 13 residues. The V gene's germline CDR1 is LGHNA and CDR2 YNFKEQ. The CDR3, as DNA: TGTGCCAGCAGCCAAGATGCGGGAGATACGCAGTATTTT. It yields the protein CASSQDAGDTQYF.

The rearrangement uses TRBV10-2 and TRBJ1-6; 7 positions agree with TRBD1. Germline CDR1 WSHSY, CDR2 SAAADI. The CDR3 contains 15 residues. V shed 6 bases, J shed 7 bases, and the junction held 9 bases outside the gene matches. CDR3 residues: CASRGISGGNSPLHF. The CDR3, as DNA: TGCGCCAGCAGAGGGATCTCAGGGGGGAATTCACCCCTCCACTTT.

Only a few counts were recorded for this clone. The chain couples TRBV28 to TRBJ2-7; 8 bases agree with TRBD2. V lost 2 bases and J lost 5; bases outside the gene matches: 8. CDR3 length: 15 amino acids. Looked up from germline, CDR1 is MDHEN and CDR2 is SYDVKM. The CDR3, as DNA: TGTGCCAGCAGTTTAATGGCCAGCGGGAGCCACGAGCAGTACTTC. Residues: CASSLMASGSHEQYF.

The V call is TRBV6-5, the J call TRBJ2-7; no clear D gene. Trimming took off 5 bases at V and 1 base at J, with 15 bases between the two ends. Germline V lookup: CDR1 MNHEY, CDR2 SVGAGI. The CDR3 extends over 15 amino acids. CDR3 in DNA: TGTGCCAGCAGTCATCGACTCGCTACTTCCTACGAGCAGTACTTC. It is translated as CASSHRLATSYEQYF.

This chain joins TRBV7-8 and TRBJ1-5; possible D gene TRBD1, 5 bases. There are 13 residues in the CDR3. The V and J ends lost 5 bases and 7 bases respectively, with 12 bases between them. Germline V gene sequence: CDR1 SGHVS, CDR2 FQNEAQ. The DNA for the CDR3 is TGTGCCAGCAGCCCGAGGGACTTCCAGCCCCAGCATTTT. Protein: CASSPRDFQPQHF.

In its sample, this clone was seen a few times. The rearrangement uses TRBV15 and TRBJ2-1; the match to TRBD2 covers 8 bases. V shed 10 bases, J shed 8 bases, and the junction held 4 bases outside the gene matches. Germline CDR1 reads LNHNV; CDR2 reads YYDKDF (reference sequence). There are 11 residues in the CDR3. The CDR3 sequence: CASGTRDEQFF. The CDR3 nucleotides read TGTGCCAGCGGGACTAGGGATGAGCAGTTCTTC.

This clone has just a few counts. The CDR3 nucleotides read TGTGCCAGCAGCTTGGGGCGGGGGCTAATCAATGAGCAGTTCTTC. This translates into CASSLGRGLINEQFF. The chain is built from TRBV5-4 and TRBJ2-1, with D tentatively TRBD2 (7 bases). Per the germline V gene, CDR1 is SGHNT and CDR2 is YYREEE (reference sequence). This CDR3 has 15 amino acids. Trimming left V 0 bases short and J 6 bases short, with 13 bases between.

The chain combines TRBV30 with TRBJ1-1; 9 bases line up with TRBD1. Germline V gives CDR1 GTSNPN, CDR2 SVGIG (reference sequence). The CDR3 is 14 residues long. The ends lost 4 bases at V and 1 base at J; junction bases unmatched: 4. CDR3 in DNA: TGTGCCTGGAAAGAGGGACAGGGGAACACTGAAGCTTTCTTT. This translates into CAWKEGQGNTEAFF.

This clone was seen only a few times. In DNA form, the CDR3 reads TGTGCCTGGACTGTTGGAACTAGCGGAGAATACGAGCAGTACTTC. It is translated as CAWTVGTSGEYEQYF. The gene calls are TRBV30 and TRBJ2-7; TRBD2 agrees at 8 bases. The CDR3 sequence is 15 residues long. V was pared by 4 bases and J by 4 bases, with 12 bases of the junction left unmatched. CDR1 GTSNPN and CDR2 SVGIG come from the germline V gene (reference sequence).

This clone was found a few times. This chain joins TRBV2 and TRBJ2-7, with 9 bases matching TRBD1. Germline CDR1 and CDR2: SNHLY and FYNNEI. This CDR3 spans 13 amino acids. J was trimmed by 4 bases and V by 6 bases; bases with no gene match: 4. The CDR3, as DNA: TGTGCCAGCAGGGGGGACAGGGCGTACGAGCAGTACTTC. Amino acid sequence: CASRGDRAYEQYF.

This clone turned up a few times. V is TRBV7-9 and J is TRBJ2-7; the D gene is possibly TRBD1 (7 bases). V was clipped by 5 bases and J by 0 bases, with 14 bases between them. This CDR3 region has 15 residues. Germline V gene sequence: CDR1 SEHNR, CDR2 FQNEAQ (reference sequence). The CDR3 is CASSQGGYYSYEQYF. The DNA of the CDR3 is TGTGCCAGCAGCCAGGGGGGTTATTACTCCTACGAGCAGTACTTC.

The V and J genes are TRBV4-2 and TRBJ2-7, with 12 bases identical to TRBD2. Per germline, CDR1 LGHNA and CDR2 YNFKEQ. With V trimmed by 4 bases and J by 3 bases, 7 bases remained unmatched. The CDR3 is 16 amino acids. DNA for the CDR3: TGTGCCAGCAGCCCGCCCCCGGGACTAGCGGGCTACGAGCAGTACTTC. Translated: CASSPPPGLAGYEQYF.

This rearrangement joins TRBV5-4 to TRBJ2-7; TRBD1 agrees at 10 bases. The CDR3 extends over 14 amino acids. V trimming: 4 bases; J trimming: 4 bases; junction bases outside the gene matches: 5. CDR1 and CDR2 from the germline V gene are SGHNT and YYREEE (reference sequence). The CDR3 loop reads CASSTGQGNYEQYF. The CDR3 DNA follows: TGTGCCAGCAGCACGGGACAGGGGAATTACGAGCAGTACTTC.

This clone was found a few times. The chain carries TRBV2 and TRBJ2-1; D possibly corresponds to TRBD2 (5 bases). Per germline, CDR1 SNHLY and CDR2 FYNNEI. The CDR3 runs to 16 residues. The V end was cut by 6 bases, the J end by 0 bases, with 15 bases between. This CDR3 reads CASSDISASSYNEQFF. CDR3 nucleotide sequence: TGTGCCAGCAGCGACATTAGCGCAAGCTCCTACAATGAGCAGTTCTTC.

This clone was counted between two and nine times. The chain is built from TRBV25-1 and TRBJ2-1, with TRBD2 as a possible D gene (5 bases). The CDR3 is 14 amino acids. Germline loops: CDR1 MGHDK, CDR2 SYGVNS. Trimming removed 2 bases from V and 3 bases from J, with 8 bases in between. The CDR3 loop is CASSERGLYNEQFF. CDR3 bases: TGTGCCAGCAGTGAACGAGGGCTCTACAATGAGCAGTTCTTC.

CDR3 DNA sequence: TGTGCCAGTAGTATGGCCAACTATGGCTACACCTTC. Protein product: CASSMANYGYTF. The chain couples TRBV19 to TRBJ1-2, with unresolved D. The V end lost 3 bases, the J end lost 2 bases, and 4 bases lay between the germline ends. The germline V gene has CDR1 LNHDA and CDR2 SQIVND (reference sequence). The length of the CDR3 is 12 residues.